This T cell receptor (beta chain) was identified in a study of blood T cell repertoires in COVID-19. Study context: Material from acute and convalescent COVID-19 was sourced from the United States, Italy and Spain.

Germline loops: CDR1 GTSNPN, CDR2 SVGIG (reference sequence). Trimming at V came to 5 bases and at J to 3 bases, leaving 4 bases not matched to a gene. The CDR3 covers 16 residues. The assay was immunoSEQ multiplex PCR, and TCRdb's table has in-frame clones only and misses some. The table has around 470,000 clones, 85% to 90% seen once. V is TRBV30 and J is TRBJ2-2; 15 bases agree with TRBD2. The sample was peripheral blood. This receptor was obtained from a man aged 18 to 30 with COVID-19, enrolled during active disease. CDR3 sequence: CAWSGLAGGHTGELFF. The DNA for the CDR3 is TGTGCCTGGTCGGGACTAGCGGGAGGACACACCGGGGAGCTGTTTTTT.